The TCR beta chain under discussion was sequenced for a study of PD-L1 blockade in urothelial cancer. Turning to the study itself: Analyzed time points were 3 weeks (second dose) and 6 weeks after therapy began.

Using immunoSEQ multiplex PCR, the repertoire was profiled, and TCRdb retains in-frame clones only, with some absent. The table lists around 43,000 clones, around nine tenths of them singletons. CDR3 length: 11 residues. V was pared by 5 bases and J by 6 bases, with 7 bases between. Germline CDR1 SEHNR, CDR2 FQNEAQ (reference sequence). Indicated time point: pretreatment peripheral blood. This clonotype was obtained from a donor aged 40 or older with urothelial cancer. This chain connects TRBV7-9 to TRBJ1-1; weak D call: TRBD1 (6 bases). The sequencing here drew on PBMCs, taken around atezolizumab (anti-PD-L1) treatment. In nucleotides, the CDR3 is TGTGCCAGCAGCCAGGGGTCTGAAGCTTTCTTT. It codes for CASSQGSEAFF.